There are a few counts of the clone carrying this T cell receptor (beta chain). The data originate from a study of OX40 agonist ivuxolimab in advanced cancers. At the level of the study: Ivuxolimab, an antibody acting as an agonist of OX40 (CD134), was used to treat patients. A history of anti-PD-1, anti-PD-L1 or anti-CTLA-4 therapy was acceptable, and 40% had some.

Data came from immunoSEQ multiplex PCR; TCRdb stores just in-frame clones and leaves some out. Of 97,000 or so clones listed, 90% were seen once; the top ten hold 0.15% to 0.2%. The investigators sampled blood at baseline, at cycle 4 day 1, and at cycle 7 day 1. The germline V and J ends were trimmed by 2 bases and 7 bases, with 5 bases remaining between them. This CDR3 has 11 amino acids. CDR1 is MDHEN and CDR2 is SYDVKM in the germline V gene. The chain carries TRBV28 and TRBJ1-1; D is unresolved. The TCR comes from an adult with an advanced solid tumor such as melanoma, head and neck, liver or kidney cancer. This sample comprised CD4+ or CD8+ T cells sorted from blood, obtained in a trial of the OX40 agonist ivuxolimab. The CDR3 DNA reads as TGTGCCAGCAGTTTAATGCGTGAAGCTTTCTTT. Residues: CASSLMREAFF.